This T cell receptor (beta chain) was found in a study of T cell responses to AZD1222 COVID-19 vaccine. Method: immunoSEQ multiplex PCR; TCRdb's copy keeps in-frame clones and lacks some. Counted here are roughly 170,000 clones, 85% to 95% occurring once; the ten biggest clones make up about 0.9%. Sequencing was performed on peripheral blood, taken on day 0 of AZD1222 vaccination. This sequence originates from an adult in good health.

Here the CDR3 DNA reads TGTGCCAGTCAAGCGACCGGACAGGGGAGGGCTTTCTTT. It encodes CASQATGQGRAFF. The chain carries TRBV19 and TRBJ1-1, with TRBD1 matching 9 bases. Losses at the gene ends were 8 bases for V and 11 bases for J; bases not matched to a gene: 12. This CDR3 spans 13 amino acids. Germline V gene data show CDR1 as LNHDA and CDR2 as SQIVND (reference sequence).